This is a list of T cell receptor beta chains from one sample in a study of T cells in Graves' hyperthyroidism and ophthalmopathy. TCRdb reprocessed the multiplex PCR reads with MiXCR, giving one entry per CDR3 protein. Here the sample spans fewer than 700,000 distinct CDR3 sequences, under 20% being singletons. The source material was blood. Receptors originate from a woman between 25 and 40 years old with Graves' hyperthyroidism. The CDR3 runs from the conserved cysteine through the conserved F or W.

J gene	V gene	CDR3 protein
TRBJ2-7	TRBV24-1	CATSLAGGYEQYF
TRBJ2-7	TRBV30	CAWSVHQTLAAIYEQYF
TRBJ2-3	TRBV12-3/TRBV12-4	CASSPSGRGDTQYF
TRBJ1-4	TRBV30	CAWSGDRGHEKLFF
TRBJ1-4	TRBV6-5	CASSSLRQKATNEKLFF
TRBJ2-2	TRBV9	CASSDRTQGLTGELFF
TRBJ2-2	TRBV5-1	CASVSGTSTGELFF
TRBJ1-1	TRBV18	CASSPDPGAEAFF
TRBJ2-3	TRBV11-2	CASSLTAMTRYTQYF
TRBJ1-1	TRBV20-1	CSANRDPGRVNTEAFF
TRBJ2-5	TRBV28	CASIPRGYQETQYF
TRBJ1-2	TRBV20-1	CSATDLSNYGYTF
TRBJ2-3	TRBV28	CASSPTGITDTQYF
TRBJ2-5	TRBV4-3	CASSQERGGDGIQETQYF
TRBJ1-1	TRBV24-1	CATSDFRESEAFF
TRBJ2-7	TRBV6-1	CASSRPSGVEQYF
TRBJ1-2	TRBV5-1	CASSPLDRGYGYTF
TRBJ2-3	TRBV28	CASSSLAGVGTDTQYF
TRBJ2-5	TRBV12-3/TRBV12-4	CASSFSDKETQYF
TRBJ2-2	TRBV5-8	CASSFYQGEGTGELFF
TRBJ2-3	TRBV7-2	CASSPPGTSGTDTQYF
TRBJ1-5	TRBV28	CASSQGFRQPQHF
TRBJ2-1	TRBV5-6	CASSFIPSGRDNEQFF
TRBJ2-1	TRBV5-1	CVSSLNPGTYNNEQFF
TRBJ2-3	TRBV9	CASSVTDLSRDTQYF
TRBJ1-3	TRBV24-1	CATSDPLSGNTIYF
TRBJ2-7	TRBV20-1	CSASTRQGAYEQYF
TRBJ2-3	TRBV10-2	CASSDPSQGAGTDTQYF
TRBJ1-2	TRBV20-1	CSARVAGDGYTF
TRBJ2-7	TRBV28	CASSLYQALSYEQYF
TRBJ1-2	TRBV5-6	CASSRGSGYTF
TRBJ1-1	TRBV10-3	CASGGGLVTEAFF
TRBJ1-2	TRBV4-2	CASSQDTQGVNYGYTF
TRBJ2-5	TRBV6-6	CASSYFGGETQYF
TRBJ2-1	TRBV19	CASSIGTGGYNEQFF
TRBJ2-7	TRBV15	CATGKQGAYEQYF
TRBJ2-1	TRBV19	CASSTLGTGVGHEQFF
TRBJ2-7	TRBV5-1	CASSLDWTGGYEQYF
TRBJ2-5	TRBV18	CASSPPSSRETQYF
TRBJ2-3	TRBV15	CATSGRASDTQYF
TRBJ2-1	TRBV20-1	CSAQGRRDSYAEQFF
TRBJ1-3	TRBV12-5	CASGSTGAGNTIYF
TRBJ1-4	TRBV6-1	CASSEEYATGPDEKLFF
TRBJ2-7	TRBV28	CASSFSGVRVLYEQYF
TRBJ2-1	TRBV5-1	CASSLDGLADNEQFF
TRBJ1-2	TRBV20-1	CSGRQGRGTNYGYTF
TRBJ2-7	TRBV7-9	CASSPRLAGVNSYEQYF
TRBJ2-1	TRBV5-1	CASTGTGSYNEQFF
TRBJ2-5	TRBV20-1	CSASDTTSGRGETQYF
TRBJ2-1	TRBV4-1	CARPYNEQFF
TRBJ1-5	TRBV6-1	CASSLGPELQPQHF
TRBJ2-7	TRBV20-1	CSAPSAGGREQYF
TRBJ2-7	TRBV25-1	CASSEGQSYEQYF
TRBJ1-5	TRBV12-3/TRBV12-4	CASSWDRGGGPQHF
TRBJ2-1	TRBV27	CASSLGGVGTNEQFF
TRBJ2-2	TRBV7-2	CASSAPAGDRTGELFF
TRBJ1-5	TRBV27	CASSLLGGEVPQHF
TRBJ2-5	TRBV29-1	CSVQDRAGETQYF